One TCR beta chain is described in this entry. Its cognate antigen is unknown. The data belong to a study of T cells in localized non-small cell lung cancer. Study results and caveats: Higher blood T cell density went with longer overall survival. In adjacent lung appeared a median around 55 of the top 100 tumor clones. Measurement of T cell clonality placed uninvolved adjacent lung highest, above the level in tumor. Since sequencing was restricted to only one region of the tumor, intratumor heterogeneity remains a possibility.

Trimming cost V 0 bases and J 1 base, with 6 bases left between them. The CDR3 has 14 residues. Germline assignment: CDR1 ENHRY and CDR2 SYGVKD. TCRdb's table, derived via immunoSEQ multiplex PCR, lists solely in-frame clones and lacks some. The sample holds about 77,000 clones, around 90% seen once. This clonotype originated in a woman aged 40-70 years with stage I squamous cell lung carcinoma. Material: peripheral blood, obtained before any cancer treatment. The chain couples TRBV10-3 to TRBJ1-1; D ambiguous. CDR3 DNA: TGTGCCATCAGTGAGTCCCCAGAGAACACTGAAGCTTTCTTT. This codes for CAISESPENTEAFF.